The next 7 T cell receptor beta chains were all read from a single sample in a study of T cell clones after liver transplantation. Assay used: immunoSEQ multiplex PCR; TCRdb lists only in-frame clones, some missing. The data show approximately 72,000 clones, with more than 75% seen just once and approximately 2.6% held by the top ten. The sequencing used CD4+ T cells from blood, collected before liver transplant. The source is a human donor who received a liver transplant.

This rearrangement joins TRBV5-6 to TRBJ1-1; D is ambiguous. Germline CDR1 reads SGHDT; CDR2 reads YYEEEE. V was trimmed by 1 base and J by 6 bases, leaving 13 bases between them. The CDR3 contains 14 residues. The CDR3, as DNA: TGTGCCAGCAGCTTGAGCGTGGGTCTAGCTGAAGCTTTCTTT. Translated, it gives CASSLSVGLAEAFF. Looking up the rest from reference TRBV5-6 and TRBJ1-1 gives the full variable domain: DAGVTQSPTHLIKTRGQQVTLRCSPKSGHDTVSWYQQALGQGPQFIFQYYEEEERQRGNFPDRFSGHQFPNYSSELNVNALLLGDSALYLCASSLSVGLAEAFFGQGTRLTVV.

V gene TRBV5-1 combines with J gene TRBJ1-4, with a tentative D call TRBD1 (5 bases). V lost 4 bases and J lost 8, with 15 bases in between. This CDR3 region has 14 residues. Germline V gene sequence: CDR1 SGHRS, CDR2 YFSETQ. Written as DNA, the CDR3 is TGCGCCAGCAGCGGGAGGCAGGGAGGAGAAAAACTGTTTTTT. Translation: CASSGRQGGEKLFF.

The rearrangement joins TRBV5-1 to TRBJ2-7, with 10 bases identical to TRBD2. This CDR3 spans 15 amino acids. Trimming took 3 bases from V and 1 from J; bases not matched to a gene: 4. Looked up from germline, CDR1 is SGHRS and CDR2 is YFSETQ. CDR3 sequence: CASSSDSGRSYEQYF. Written as DNA, the CDR3 is TGCGCCAGCAGCTCGGATAGCGGGAGGTCCTACGAGCAGTACTTC.

This chain links TRBV5-1 with TRBJ2-3; possibly TRBD2 for D (5 bases). Trimming shortened V by 2 bases and J by 2 bases, and 12 bases separated the two germline ends. CDR1 and CDR2 from the germline V gene are SGHRS and YFSETQ. This CDR3 has 15 residues. CDR3 sequence reads: CASSFERRNTDTQYF. Written as DNA, the CDR3 is TGCGCCAGCAGCTTCGAGCGGAGAAACACAGATACGCAGTATTTT.

V usage is TRBV12-5 and J usage is TRBJ2-6; the match to TRBD1 covers 7 bases. This CDR3 is built from 17 residues. Germline lookup yields CDR1 LGHNT and CDR2 FRNRAP. V lost 2 bases, J lost 1 base, and 5 bases stayed unmatched. CDR3 amino acids: CASGLPQGDSGANVLTF. The DNA of the CDR3 is TGTGCTAGTGGTTTGCCCCAGGGGGATTCTGGGGCCAACGTCCTGACTTTC.

The rearrangement links TRBV11-2 to TRBJ1-4; D gene ambiguous. The germline CDR1 and CDR2 sequences are SGHAT and FQNNGV. CDR3 length equals 14 residues. V was cut by 6 bases and J by 0 bases, with 8 bases left in between. The CDR3 protein is CASSVVPTNEKLFF. As DNA, the CDR3 is TGTGCCAGCAGTGTAGTACCAACTAATGAAAAACTGTTTTTT.

The genes are TRBV27 and TRBJ1-2; TRBD1 might be the D (5 bases). The V end was cut by 2 bases, the J end by 4 bases, with 11 bases between. This CDR3 is built from 14 residues. Germline-derived CDR1 and CDR2 are MNHEY and SMNVEV (reference sequence). CDR3 coding DNA: TGTGCCAGCAGTTTAGGGGGGTACCCCTATGGCTACACCTTC. As protein: CASSLGGYPYGYTF.